Listed here are 32 T cell receptor beta chains from one sample, sequenced in a study of neurological immune-mediated disorders. TCRdb re-derived calls from the 5' RACE reads in MiXCR, one entry per CDR3 protein. The table shows 78,000 or so distinct CDR3 sequences, with just over 5% occurring only once. Sequenced input: PBMCs. These receptors all come from a woman in her 30s with multiple sclerosis.

The sample holds many counts of this clonotype. J is TRBJ2-3 and V is TRBV10-1, with 8 bases lining up with TRBD1. Germline values: CDR1 WNHNN, CDR2 SYGVQD (reference sequence). Trimming took 4 bases from V and 4 from J; bases not matched to a gene: 7. This CDR3 contains 15 residues. The CDR3 loop reads CASSGTGQGPDTQYF. The CDR3 nucleotides read TGCGCCAGCAGTGGCACCGGACAGGGACCAGATACGCAGTATTTT.

This clonotype was observed many times. The chain recombines TRBV14 with TRBJ1-1; D not resolved. Germline V lookup: CDR1 SGHDN, CDR2 FVKESK. This CDR3 contains 15 residues. Trimming pared 5 bases from V and 1 base from J, leaving 14 bases between. The CDR3 reads CASSSIRAGNTEAFF. CDR3 sequence (DNA): TGTGCCAGCAGCTCCATCAGAGCAGGGAACACTGAAGCTTTCTTT.

The chain couples TRBV5-1 to TRBJ2-4; unclear D gene. This CDR3 has 15 residues. The germline gives CDR1 SGHRS, CDR2 YFSETQ. V lost 0 bases to trimming and J lost 2 bases, with 9 bases between them. This CDR3 is CASSLGFGSKNIQYF. The CDR3 region has the DNA TGCGCCAGCAGCTTGGGTTTCGGATCCAAAAACATTCAGTACTTC.

This clonotype was observed many times. CDR3 DNA sequence: TGTGCCAGCAGGACTCCGGGACAGGGGGCAAATGAGCAGTTCTTC. Its translation: CASRTPGQGANEQFF. This chain joins TRBV5-6 and TRBJ2-1, with 12 bases aligning to TRBD1. CDR1 is SGHDT, CDR2 YYEEEE, per germline. Trimming at V came to 5 bases and at J to 7 bases, leaving 7 bases not matched to a gene. The CDR3 is made up of 15 amino acids.

This clonotype was detected many times. CDR3 in DNA: TGTGCCAGCAGCTCCGTACCCCAGATCACCGGGGAGCTGTTTTTT. Its protein product is CASSSVPQITGELFF. The rearrangement uses TRBV11-3 and TRBJ2-2; D unresolved. In germline, CDR1 is SGHNT, CDR2 YENEEA. Trimming removed 4 bases from V and 4 bases from J, with 13 bases in between. This CDR3 contains 15 residues.

This clonotype was seen ten or more times. This chain joins TRBV6-6 and TRBJ2-3; TRBD1 might be the D (6 bases). The CDR3 contains 14 residues. V lost 6 bases, J lost 4 bases, and 14 bases lay in between. Germline CDR1 is MNHNY and CDR2 is SVGAGI (reference sequence). The chain's CDR3 is CASSTTGYADTQYF. As DNA, the CDR3 is TGTGCCAGCAGCACAACAGGGTACGCAGATACGCAGTATTTT.

This clonotype came up many times. The chain employs TRBV7-8 and TRBJ1-2, with D possibly matching TRBD1 (6 bases). CDR1 and CDR2 from the germline V gene are SGHVS and FQNEAQ. Trimming stripped 5 bases from V and 2 bases from J, with 15 bases between. The CDR3 length is 15 residues. For the CDR3, the DNA is TGTGCCAGCAGCCATAGTACAGGGCTCAACTATGGCTACACCTTC. Protein product: CASSHSTGLNYGYTF.

This clonotype was recorded many times. This chain joins TRBV29-1 and TRBJ1-5; maybe TRBD1 (5 bases). CDR3 length: 13 residues. V was pared by 4 bases and J by 7 bases, with 14 bases between. Per germline, CDR1 SQVTM and CDR2 ANQGSEA. The CDR3: CSVVSGFGQPQHF. The CDR3 nucleotides read TGCAGCGTTGTTTCAGGGTTTGGACAGCCCCAGCATTTT.

The sample holds many counts of this clonotype. This chain connects TRBV24-1 to TRBJ2-1, with D perhaps matching TRBD1 or TRBD2 (5 bases each). The CDR3 is 15 amino acids. Germline CDR1 KGHDR, CDR2 SFDVKD. Trimming removed 3 bases from V and 3 bases from J, with 11 bases in between. The CDR3 DNA reads TGTGCCACCAGTGATCCCGGGACCAACTACAATGAGCAGTTCTTC. This codes for CATSDPGTNYNEQFF.

This clonotype was detected many times. This chain uses TRBV7-6 with TRBJ1-3, with no clear D. CDR1 and CDR2 from the germline V gene are SGHVS and FNYEAQ. The V and J ends lost 1 base and 0 bases respectively, with 16 bases between them. This CDR3 spans 18 amino acids. The CDR3 reads CASSLENPEGNSGNTIYF. In DNA form, the CDR3 reads TGTGCCAGCAGCTTAGAAAACCCCGAAGGAAACTCTGGAAACACCATATATTTT.

This clonotype was seen a handful of times. The rearrangement links TRBV7-3 to TRBJ2-1, with 11 bases aligning to TRBD2. V was clipped by 3 bases and J by 6 bases; unmatched bases: 7. The CDR3 is 16 residues long. CDR1 SGHTA and CDR2 FQGTGA come from the germline V gene. The chain's CDR3 is CASSLGSSGRLNEQFF. The CDR3 DNA sequence: TGTGCCAGCAGCTTGGGCTCTAGCGGGAGGCTCAATGAGCAGTTCTTC. The full variable domain, with the rest looked up from reference TRBV7-3 and TRBJ2-1, is GAGVSQTPSNKVTEKGKYVELRCDPISGHTALYWYRQSLGQGPEFLIYFQGTGAADDSGLPNDRFFAVRPEGSVSTLKIQRTERGDSAVYLCASSLGSSGRLNEQFFGPGTRLTVL.

This clonotype was observed at least ten times. The V and J genes are TRBV7-6 and TRBJ2-4; 8 bases align to TRBD2. Germline trimming cut 1 base from V and 3 bases from J; bases unmatched to any gene: 8. The CDR3 sequence is 17 residues long. Germline-derived CDR1 and CDR2 are SGHVS and FNYEAQ. The CDR3 DNA reads as TGTGCCAGCAGCTTAGGTCCGGGAGGGCCTGACAAAAACATTCAGTACTTC. This encodes CASSLGPGGPDKNIQYF.

This clonotype has a count of ten or more. The chain is built from TRBV5-1 and TRBJ2-3; maybe TRBD1 (6 bases). CDR3 length: 16 residues. The ends were cut back, 4 bases at V and 4 bases at J, with 19 bases in the middle. Germline-derived CDR1 and CDR2 are SGHRS and YFSETQ. The CDR3 DNA reads as TGCGCCAGCAGCCCCGGTTTGGGGGCTAAAGCAGATACGCAGTATTTT. It yields the protein CASSPGLGAKADTQYF.

This clonotype has at least ten counts. The chain couples TRBV11-2 to TRBJ1-2, with 7 bases fitting TRBD1. Germline assignment: CDR1 SGHAT and CDR2 FQNNGV. The CDR3 runs 17 residues. Trimming cost V 4 bases and J 1 base; bases outside gene matches: 12. DNA for the CDR3: TGTGCCAGCAGCTCGCTTAACAGGGGCGTCCTTAACTATGGCTACACCTTC. Translation: CASSSLNRGVLNYGYTF.

This clonotype has ten or more counts. The chain uses TRBV20-1 and TRBJ2-7; 11 bases match TRBD1. CDR1 is DFQATT, CDR2 SNEGSKA, per germline (reference sequence). The junction had 10 bases not matched to a gene; V was cut back by 5 bases and J by 4 bases. This CDR3 comprises 15 residues. CDR3 residues: CSAVRTGGLEYEQYF. CDR3 nucleotide sequence: TGCAGTGCTGTTCGGACAGGGGGCTTGGAATACGAGCAGTACTTC.

This clonotype was observed at least ten times. This chain joins TRBV5-1 and TRBJ1-1; 7 bases are a match to TRBD1. Germline V gene lookup returns CDR1 SGHRS and CDR2 YFSETQ. The CDR3 consists of 15 residues. After removal of 3 bases from V and 4 bases from J, the junction contained 9 bases not matched to a gene. The CDR3 DNA sequence: TGCGCCAGCAGCTCGGCTGACAGGGACGTCACTGAAGCTTTCTTT. It translates to CASSSADRDVTEAFF.

This clonotype was counted many times. CDR3 protein: CASSPRDRAYEQYF. CDR3 nucleotide sequence: TGTGCCAGCAGCCCTCGGGACAGGGCCTACGAGCAGTACTTC. V usage is TRBV7-9 and J usage is TRBJ2-7; 9 positions match TRBD1. CDR3 length equals 14 residues. Germline values: CDR1 SEHNR, CDR2 FQNEAQ (reference sequence). V shed 5 bases and J 2 bases; nucleotides not matched to a gene: 4. The variable domain in full, completed from reference TRBV7-9 and TRBJ2-7, reads DTGVSQNPRHKITKRGQNVTFRCDPISEHNRLYWYRQTLGQGPEFLTYFQNEAQLEKSRLLSDRFSAERPKGSFSTLEIQRTEQGDSAMYLCASSPRDRAYEQYFGPGTRLTVT.

In its sample, this clonotype was seen a few times. The gene calls are TRBV5-1 and TRBJ1-1; D gene ambiguous. Trimming removed 3 bases at V and 4 bases at J, with 16 bases between. CDR3 size: 15 residues. The germline V gene has CDR1 SGHRS and CDR2 YFSETQ. The CDR3 is CASSSGGTTGTEAFF. The DNA of the CDR3 is TGCGCCAGCAGCTCAGGAGGCACTACGGGCACTGAAGCTTTCTTT.

This clonotype was picked up a small number of times. The chain couples TRBV18 to TRBJ2-1; perhaps D is TRBD1 or TRBD2 (5 bases each). Germline CDR1 is KGHSH and CDR2 is LQKENI. Trimming took off 3 bases at V and 6 bases at J, with 9 bases between the two ends. The length of the CDR3 is 13 residues. The CDR3 here is CASSPGTSNEQFF. The CDR3 nucleotides are TGTGCCAGCTCACCGGGGACCAGCAATGAGCAGTTCTTC.

This clonotype has a count of ten or more. The rearrangement links TRBV5-5 to TRBJ2-1; 9 bases map to TRBD1. The CDR3 spans 14 residues. V lost 5 bases and J lost 8; bases outside the gene matches: 8. Germline values: CDR1 SGHKS, CDR2 YYEKEE (reference sequence). This chain's CDR3 is CASSLTGGPDEQFF. The DNA for the CDR3 is TGTGCCAGCAGTTTGACAGGGGGACCGGATGAGCAGTTCTTC.

The J gene is TRBJ2-2, the V gene TRBV28; 10 bases are a match to TRBD1. Germline V gene sequence: CDR1 MDHEN, CDR2 SYDVKM. Germline trimming cut 2 bases from V and 5 bases from J; bases unmatched to any gene: 5. The CDR3 runs to 16 residues. CDR3 protein: CASSLPGTGVTGELFF. CDR3 DNA: TGTGCCAGCAGTTTACCCGGGACAGGGGTGACCGGGGAGCTGTTTTTT.

This chain links TRBV29-1 with TRBJ1-2; D may be TRBD1 (5 bases). The CDR3 is 12 amino acids. V was pared by 4 bases and J by 4 bases, with 10 bases between. Germline V CDR1 and CDR2: SQVTM, ANQGSEA. CDR3 coding DNA: TGCAGCGTTGGTGGCGGGACCTATGGCTACACCTTC. Amino acid sequence: CSVGGGTYGYTF.

In its sample, this clonotype was seen many times. The chain is built from TRBV7-8 and TRBJ2-7; a weak D match, TRBD1 (5 bases). The CDR3 covers 13 residues. Trimming took 2 bases from V and 6 from J, leaving 11 bases between them. The germline V gene has CDR1 SGHVS and CDR2 FQNEAQ. The CDR3 loop reads CASSLSSGIEQYV. CDR3 bases: TGTGCCAGCAGCTTATCATCAGGGATCGAGCAGTACGTC.

In the case of this clonotype: Given a much more abundant clone one base away, this may be a read error. CDR3 amino acids: CSAIRGPKYYNEQFF. The CDR3 DNA reads as TGCAGTGCTATCCGGGGGCCCAAATACTACAATGAGCAGTTCTTC. The chain is built from TRBV20-1 and TRBJ2-1; D assignment may be TRBD1 or TRBD2 (6 bases each). The CDR3 is made up of 15 amino acids. Trimming pared 4 bases from V and 3 bases from J, leaving 16 bases between. The germline CDR1 and CDR2 sequences are DFQATT and SNEGSKA (reference sequence).

In its sample, this clonotype was seen many times. The chain joins TRBV14 to TRBJ1-1; the D is unclear. CDR1 is SGHDN, CDR2 FVKESK, per germline. CDR3 length: 14 amino acids. V was trimmed by 4 bases and J by 1 base, leaving 10 bases between them. In DNA, the CDR3 is TGTGCCAGCAGCCTCAAGTTGGGGAACACTGAAGCTTTCTTT. As protein: CASSLKLGNTEAFF.

This clonotype was counted a few times. The CDR3 loop is CASSLVFAGPEQETQYF. In nucleotides, the CDR3 is TGCGCCAGCAGCTTGGTTTTCGCGGGGCCCGAACAAGAGACCCAGTACTTC. The V call is TRBV5-1, the J call TRBJ2-5, with D possibly being TRBD2 (6 bases). V gave up 0 bases and J gave up 2 bases, with 17 bases separating them. The CDR3 runs to 17 residues. Germline values: CDR1 SGHRS, CDR2 YFSETQ.

This clonotype came up a few times. This chain links TRBV6-5 with TRBJ2-1, with D possibly TRBD2 on 6 matching bases. The germline V and J ends were trimmed by 2 bases and 1 base, with 12 bases remaining between them. CDR1 and CDR2 from the germline V gene are MNHEY and SVGAGI. The length of the CDR3 is 16 residues. The CDR3 loop reads CASSYGTGVSYNEQFF. CDR3 DNA: TGTGCCAGCAGTTACGGAACGGGAGTATCCTACAATGAGCAGTTCTTC.

At least ten counts were recorded for this clonotype. The chain joins TRBV27 to TRBJ2-7; 7 bases map to TRBD1. Losses at the gene ends were 6 bases for V and 4 bases for J; bases not matched to a gene: 0. CDR1 and CDR2 from the germline V gene are MNHEY and SMNVEV (reference sequence). The CDR3 covers 11 residues. Here the CDR3 DNA reads TGTGCCAGCAGGACAGGGTACGAGCAGTACTTC. This sequence encodes CASRTGYEQYF.

This clonotype was seen many times. This chain uses TRBV24-1 with TRBJ1-6, with D possibly TRBD1 on 5 matching bases. The V gene's germline CDR1 is KGHDR and CDR2 SFDVKD. V lost 1 base, J lost 7 bases, and 10 bases lay in between. This CDR3 spans 15 amino acids. The CDR3 nucleotides are TGTGCCACCAGTGATTTTCAGGGTAACAATTCACCCCTCCACTTT. It encodes CATSDFQGNNSPLHF.

This clonotype was counted many times. CDR3 residues: CASSLVVNTEAFF. The CDR3, as DNA: TGCGCCAGCAGCTTGGTGGTGAACACTGAAGCTTTCTTT. This chain uses TRBV5-1 with TRBJ1-1, with D unresolved. Trimming shortened V by 0 bases and J by 0 bases, and 3 bases separated the two germline ends. The CDR3 covers 13 residues. Germline assignment: CDR1 SGHRS and CDR2 YFSETQ.

Many counts were recorded for this clonotype. The V call is TRBV24-1, the J call TRBJ2-6; D not resolved. Between the trimmed V and J ends, which lost 5 bases and 4 bases, there was a span of 5 bases. Germline assignment: CDR1 KGHDR and CDR2 SFDVKD. The CDR3 contains 13 residues. CDR3 sequence (DNA): TGTGCCACCAGTGGGGCCGGGGCCAACGTCCTGACTTTC. It translates to CATSGAGANVLTF.

In this sample, this clonotype turned up many times. The chain links TRBV7-8 to TRBJ2-1; TRBD2 agrees at 7 bases. J lost 5 bases, V lost 4 bases, and 5 bases had no gene match. The V gene's germline CDR1 is SGHVS and CDR2 FQNEAQ. The CDR3 consists of 14 residues. The CDR3: CASSSRGVHNEQFF. DNA for the CDR3: TGTGCCAGCAGCTCTCGGGGGGTACACAATGAGCAGTTCTTC.